This T cell receptor (beta chain) was identified during a study of control samples from healthy donors and cancer patients. TCRdb keeps only in-frame clones here, not all; method: immunoSEQ multiplex PCR. The sample shows around 110,000 clones, 93% of them seen only once. Deletions cut 3 bases from V and 3 bases from J, with 13 bases between. The germline CDR1 and CDR2 sequences are DFQATT and SNEGSKA (reference sequence). This CDR3 is built from 14 residues. The rearrangement uses TRBV20-1 and TRBJ2-3; D tentatively fits TRBD1 or TRBD2 (6 bases each). Source material: blood. The source is a man younger than 45 in good health. CDR3: CSASDGGPTDTQYF. The CDR3 coding sequence is TGCAGTGCTAGTGATGGGGGGCCGACAGATACGCAGTATTTT.